The 6 T cell receptor beta chains presented below share a single source sample, sequenced in a study of blood T cell repertoires in COVID-19 (dated by TCRdb to about 2020). Receptors were amplified or captured by the immunoSEQ multiplex PCR assay. Here the immuneACCESS table is served through TCRdb, limited to in-frame sequences with V and J called. Missing clones are a known gap in these copies; in checked studies unresolved V genes cover under half, and the rest lacks a known reason. Here the sample has roughly 400,000 clones; approximately 91% occur a single time. The biggest ten clones account for 0.7% to 0.95% of the sample. The material sequenced was PBMCs or T cells enriched from blood (not recorded which). The receptors here all came from a woman between 40 and 50 years old who had been exposed to COVID-19.

This clone turned up a few times. The chain combines TRBV9 with TRBJ1-1, with D hard to call. CDR1 is SGDLS, CDR2 YYNGEE, per germline. The CDR3 sequence is 14 residues long. The ends were cut back, 3 bases at V and 7 bases at J, with 16 bases in the middle. CDR3 nucleotides: TGTGCCAGCAGCGCCAAACCCTCGACTGGTGAAGCTTTCTTT. It codes for CASSAKPSTGEAFF.

This clone was found a few times. The chain is built from TRBV19 and TRBJ1-2; D is undetermined. This CDR3 region has 14 residues. The germline V and J ends were trimmed by 6 bases and 0 bases, with 11 bases remaining between them. Germline CDR1 reads LNHDA; CDR2 reads SQIVND (reference sequence). Written as DNA, the CDR3 is TGTGCCAGTAGCCAGTTCCGGGCTAACTATGGCTACACCTTC. Protein product: CASSQFRANYGYTF.

This clone has just one count. This sequence joins TRBV5-1 and TRBJ1-1; 9 bases match TRBD1. The J segment lost 5 bases and the V segment lost 4 bases, leaving 12 bases of the junction unmatched. Germline V lookup: CDR1 SGHRS, CDR2 YFSETQ. The CDR3 extends over 16 amino acids. The CDR3 sequence: CASSLQGDRVGTEAFF. In DNA form, the CDR3 reads TGCGCCAGCAGCCTTCAGGGGGACAGGGTGGGTACTGAAGCTTTCTTT.

The chain uses TRBV15 and TRBJ1-2; 10 bases fit TRBD1. The CDR3 is 16 residues long. V shed 2 bases, J shed 3 bases, and the junction held 6 bases outside the gene matches. Germline CDR1 is LNHNV and CDR2 is YYDKDF (reference sequence). This chain's CDR3 is CATSRSGDRGDYGYTF. The CDR3 DNA is TGTGCCACCAGCAGATCTGGGGACAGGGGAGACTATGGCTACACCTTC.

This chain links TRBV11-3 with TRBJ1-2, with 7 bases lining up with TRBD1. The CDR3 covers 16 residues. Trimming removed 5 bases from V and 0 bases from J; junction bases left unmatched: 9. The V gene's germline CDR1 is SGHNT and CDR2 YENEEA. The CDR3 loop reads CASSPITGVANYGYTF. The CDR3 coding sequence is TGTGCCAGCAGCCCAATTACAGGGGTAGCTAACTATGGCTACACCTTC.

V gene TRBV5-8 combines with J gene TRBJ2-1, with TRBD2 matching 8 bases. After removal of 1 base from V and 0 bases from J, the junction contained 0 bases not matched to a gene. Germline CDR1 and CDR2: SGHTS and YDEGEE. The CDR3 length is 15 residues. CDR3 bases: TGTGCCAGCAGCTTGACTAGCGGCTCCTACAATGAGCAGTTCTTC. Its protein product is CASSLTSGSYNEQFF.